Listed below are T cell receptor beta chains from one sample, sequenced in a study of human T cells and chemical hapten exposure. TCRdb reprocessed the RACE reads via MiXCR and lists one record per CDR3 protein. The sample holds about 120,000 distinct CDR3 sequences, over 9% seen once. Sequencing used whole blood, obtained in connection with sensitization to the hapten diphenylcyclopropenone (DPC). All receptors come from a woman between 45 and 60 years old with alopecia areata. Some clones in this sample may be carry-over from other donors' samples. The CDR3 runs from the conserved cysteine through the conserved F or W. Fields, in order: CDR3 DNA, CDR3 protein, V gene, J gene, clone size, D gene. A D gene is named only where the DNA matches it firmly. Not every row has a clone size; where given, it reads once, few, many or a size class.

TGTGCCAGCAGTGAACTCGGACAGAGCTCGAACACCGGGGAGCTGTTTTTT	CASSELGQSSNTGELFF	TRBV2	TRBJ2-2	-	-
TGTGCCAGCAGTTTAGGGCCTCTTAGCACAGATACGCAGTATTTT	CASSLGPLSTDTQYF	TRBV28	TRBJ2-3	many	-
TGTGCCAGCAGCTGGGGATTAGGGAGCAATCAGCCCCAGCATTTT	CASSWGLGSNQPQHF	TRBV5-6	TRBJ1-5	-	-
TGTGCCAGCAGCTTAGCGGTTTCACCCCTCCACTTT	CASSLAVSPLHF	TRBV7-2	TRBJ1-6	-	-
TGTGCCAGCAAAGGGCCTGTAAGCGCTGAAGCTTTCTTT	CASKGPVSAEAFF	TRBV6-5	TRBJ1-1	few	-
TGTGCCATCCGACAGGGAACTCGCTACACCTTC	CAIRQGTRYTF	TRBV24-1	TRBJ1-2	-	TRBD1
TGTGCCAGCAGCCAAAACAGAGCCTACGAGCAGTACTTC	CASSQNRAYEQYF	TRBV3-1	TRBJ2-7	-	-
TGTGCCAGCAGCCTAGGGGGCATGGGCAATCAGCCCCAGCATTTT	CASSLGGMGNQPQHF	TRBV5-6	TRBJ1-5	many	TRBD1
TGTGCCAGCAGCCCCAAAACAGGGGGCAGGACAGGTGAAGCTTTCTTT	CASSPKTGGRTGEAFF	TRBV7-9	TRBJ1-1	many	TRBD1
TGTGCCAGCAGTTCCCCCCTCTTGGGCACTGAAGCTTTCTTT	CASSSPLLGTEAFF	TRBV27	TRBJ1-1	-	-
TGTGCCACTTTAAGCTCCTACGAGCAGTACTTC	CATLSSYEQYF	TRBV28	TRBJ2-7	-	-
TGCAGTGCTAGCCCCCTAGCTAGCGACGAGCAGTACTTC	CSASPLASDEQYF	TRBV20-1	TRBJ2-7	many	-
TGCAGTGCTAGAGACGGGGGTAGCCGCGGGGATACGCAGTATTTT	CSARDGGSRGDTQYF	TRBV20-1	TRBJ2-3	many	-
TGTGCCAGCAGTTACTCACAACAGGAACGTAGCACAGATACGCAGTATTTT	CASSYSQQERSTDTQYF	TRBV6-5	TRBJ2-3	few	-
TGTGCCAGCAGCGTAGTGAGGGAGATCCCGAACACTGAAGCTTTCTTT	CASSVVREIPNTEAFF	TRBV9	TRBJ1-1	-	-
TGTGCCAGCAGCGTCCCCGGCGCGGGGGCCAAAAACATTCAGTACTTC	CASSVPGAGAKNIQYF	TRBV9	TRBJ2-4	-	-
TGTGCCAGCAGCTTAAGACTCCACAATGAGCAGTTCTTC	CASSLRLHNEQFF	TRBV7-2	TRBJ2-1	-	-
TGTGCCAGCAGCGAGACCGCTAGCGGCAACCAAGAGACCCAGTACTTC	CASSETASGNQETQYF	TRBV7-9	TRBJ2-5	many	TRBD2
TGTGCCAGCAGCTTAGTCCCTAGCGGGAGAGGAGAGACCCAGTACTTC	CASSLVPSGRGETQYF	TRBV11-2	TRBJ2-5	many	TRBD2
TGTGCCAGCAGTGAATTCGGGGGAGCCTACGAGCAGTACTTC	CASSEFGGAYEQYF	TRBV25-1	TRBJ2-7	few	-
TGTGCCAGCAGCGTCGGACAGGGGGCCAACTACGAGCAGTACTTC	CASSVGQGANYEQYF	TRBV9	TRBJ2-7	few	TRBD1
TGTGCCAGCAGTTTCGGGGACAGGGGGCTTTTAGATGAGCAGTTCTTC	CASSFGDRGLLDEQFF	TRBV12-3/TRBV12-4	TRBJ2-1	few	TRBD1
TGTGCCAGCAGCTTAGGGTTGGCGGGCGAGGGCTATGGCTACACCTTC	CASSLGLAGEGYGYTF	TRBV5-6	TRBJ1-2	few	-
TGTGCCAGCACGAGGAACTTGAACACCGGGGAGCTGTTTTTT	CASTRNLNTGELFF	TRBV6-1	TRBJ2-2	-	-
TGTGCCAGCAGCCCGCCAGGGGGAGGCTATGGCTACACCTTC	CASSPPGGGYGYTF	TRBV25-1	TRBJ1-2	many	TRBD1
TGTGCCAGCAGCCAAGAGACAGGGAGCTACAATGAGCAGTTCTTC	CASSQETGSYNEQFF	TRBV4-2	TRBJ2-1	many	TRBD1
TGTGCCAGCAGACGGACAGGCGCCCAGCCCCAGCATTTT	CASRRTGAQPQHF	TRBV6-1	TRBJ1-5	few	TRBD1
TGTGCCAGCAGCTTGGATCGCATCCTGAACACTGAAGCTTTCTTT	CASSLDRILNTEAFF	TRBV5-6	TRBJ1-1	-	-
TGTGCCAGCAGCGTAGCTGGGGTGTACTCTGGAAACACCATATATTTT	CASSVAGVYSGNTIYF	TRBV9	TRBJ1-3	-	-
TGTGCCAGCCGCCCTCCGGTGGGCAATGAGCAGTTCTTC	CASRPPVGNEQFF	TRBV4-2	TRBJ2-1	few	-
TGTGCCAGCAGTGGACAGAACTATGGCTACACCTTC	CASSGQNYGYTF	TRBV6-6	TRBJ1-2	-	-
TGTGCCAGCAACCCCGACAGCTACTCTGGAAACACCATATATTTT	CASNPDSYSGNTIYF	TRBV28	TRBJ1-3	many	-
TGTGCCAGCAGCTTAACCAGTGACTACGAGCAGTACTTC	CASSLTSDYEQYF	TRBV7-8	TRBJ2-7	-	-
TGTGCCAGCAGCTTGGGACAGGGACGTCCGGAGCAGTACTTC	CASSLGQGRPEQYF	TRBV5-6	TRBJ2-7	few	TRBD1
TGTGCCAGCAGTTTCAAGGGCTTGGGGCCTTTCTTT	CASSFKGLGPFF	TRBV6-1	TRBJ1-1	few	-
TGTGCCAGCAGTTCCGCTAGACTAGCGGGAGGCAATGAGCAGTTCTTC	CASSSARLAGGNEQFF	TRBV6-1	TRBJ2-1	-	TRBD2
TGCGCCAGCAGCTTGGAGGCCCTCGGGGAGACCCAGTACTTC	CASSLEALGETQYF	TRBV5-1	TRBJ2-5	few	-
TGTGCCAGCAGCCCCGATACAGGGGGCCAACAGCCCCAGCATTTT	CASSPDTGGQQPQHF	TRBV3-1	TRBJ1-5	-	TRBD1
TGTGCCAGCAAGGGACTAGCGTTCCAAGAGACCCAGTACTTC	CASKGLAFQETQYF	TRBV6-5	TRBJ2-5	few	TRBD2
TGCGCCAGCAGCTTGGACGGACCTGGCAATCAGCCCCAGCATTTT	CASSLDGPGNQPQHF	TRBV5-1	TRBJ1-5	-	-
TGTGCCAGCAGCCTTGAAGGTCCCAGGGATACGCAGTATTTT	CASSLEGPRDTQYF	TRBV28	TRBJ2-3	few	-
TGTGCCAGCAGCTTTTTCCCGGGGAATACGCAGTATTTT	CASSFFPGNTQYF	TRBV7-9	TRBJ2-3	few	-
TGTGCCAGCAGTTTCGGGACAGGGGGTCAGACTGAAGCTTTCTTT	CASSFGTGGQTEAFF	TRBV12-3/TRBV12-4	TRBJ1-1	-	TRBD1
TGTGCCAGCAGTGTGGAACAGGGACCTGGCTACACCTTC	CASSVEQGPGYTF	TRBV2	TRBJ1-2	-	-
TGTGCCAGCAGTTTATCAGGGGATTTTCAGCCCCAGCATTTT	CASSLSGDFQPQHF	TRBV27	TRBJ1-5	many	-
TGTGCCAGCAGTTTAGACGGCAGGGCGACGTTCTTC	CASSLDGRATFF	TRBV27	TRBJ2-1	many	-
TGTGCCAGCAGCTTGGACCCAGGGGGTTTGACTGAAGCTTTCTTT	CASSLDPGGLTEAFF	TRBV5-6	TRBJ1-1	many	TRBD1
TGCAGTGCTAGAGATTGGCTAGCGGCTTACAATACGCAGTATTTT	CSARDWLAAYNTQYF	TRBV20-1	TRBJ2-3	-	TRBD2
TGTGCCAGCAGCTCCATGATAGCGGGAGGATCAGATACGCAGTATTTT	CASSSMIAGGSDTQYF	TRBV7-6	TRBJ2-3	few	TRBD2
TGTGCCAGCAGTTCGTCTAGCACAGATACGCAGTATTTT	CASSSSSTDTQYF	TRBV27	TRBJ2-3	few	-
TGCAGTGCTAGAGATCCCCGGGGGAGTTCACCCCTCCACTTT	CSARDPRGSSPLHF	TRBV20-1	TRBJ1-6	-	-
TGTGCCAGCAGTCAGGGGGCATTGGATTATGGCTACACCTTC	CASSQGALDYGYTF	TRBV12-3/TRBV12-4	TRBJ1-2	-	TRBD1
TGTGCCAGCAGTTCCCGGGCCACTCAAGAGACCCAGTACTTC	CASSSRATQETQYF	TRBV7-9	TRBJ2-5	many	-
TGTGCCAGCAGTTATACAGATAATTCACCCCTCAACTTT	CASSYTDNSPLNF	TRBV6-5	TRBJ1-6	few	-
TGCGCCAGCAGCCTAGCGGGAGAGATTAACACCGGGGAGCTGTTTTTT	CASSLAGEINTGELFF	TRBV5-1	TRBJ2-2	many	TRBD2